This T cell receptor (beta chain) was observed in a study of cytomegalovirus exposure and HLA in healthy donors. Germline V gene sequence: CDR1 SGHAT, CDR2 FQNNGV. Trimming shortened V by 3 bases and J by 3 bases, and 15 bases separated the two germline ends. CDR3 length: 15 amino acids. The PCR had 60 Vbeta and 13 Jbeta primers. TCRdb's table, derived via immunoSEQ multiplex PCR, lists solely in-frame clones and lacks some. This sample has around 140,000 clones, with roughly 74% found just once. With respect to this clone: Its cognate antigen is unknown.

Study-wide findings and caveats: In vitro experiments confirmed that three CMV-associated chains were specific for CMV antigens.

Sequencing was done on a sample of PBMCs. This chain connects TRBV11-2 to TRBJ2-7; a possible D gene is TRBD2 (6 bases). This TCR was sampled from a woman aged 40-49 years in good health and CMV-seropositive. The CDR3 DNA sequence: TGTGCCAGCAGCTTCAGGCGGGGCGAGGGCTACGAGCAGTACTTC. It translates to CASSFRRGEGYEQYF.